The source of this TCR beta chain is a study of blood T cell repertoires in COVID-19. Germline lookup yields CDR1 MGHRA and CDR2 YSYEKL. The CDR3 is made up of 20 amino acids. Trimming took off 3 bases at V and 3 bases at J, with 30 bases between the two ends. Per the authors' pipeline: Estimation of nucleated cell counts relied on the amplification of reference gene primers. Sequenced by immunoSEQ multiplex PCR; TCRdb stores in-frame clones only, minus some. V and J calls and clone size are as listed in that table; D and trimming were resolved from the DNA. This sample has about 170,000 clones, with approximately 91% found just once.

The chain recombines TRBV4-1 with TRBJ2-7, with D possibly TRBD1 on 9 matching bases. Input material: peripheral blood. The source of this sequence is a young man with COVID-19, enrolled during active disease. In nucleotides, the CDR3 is TGCGCCAGCAGCCAGGTGTGGGGACAGGGCTCCCAGCGGGAGAACTACGAGCAGTACTTC. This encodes CASSQVWGQGSQRENYEQYF.